This record looks at one TCR beta chain sequence and its context. Its target is unknown. Repertoires were generated with immunoSEQ multiplex PCR, while TCRdb's copy carries only in-frame clones and drops some. This table has 65,000 to 70,000 clones, approximately 91% appearing once. The CDR3 totals 16 residues. In germline, CDR1 is SGHNT, CDR2 YYREEE (reference sequence). The ends lost 5 bases at V and 0 bases at J; junction bases unmatched: 7. This entry is derived from a study of lymphopenia after photon versus proton radiotherapy. Study conclusions and caveats: Oligoclonal CD8+ Temra expansion after nadir drove photon patients' diversity drop. In patients who died, overall survival fell as post-nadir TCR diversity dropped more. Under photons, naive T cells and diversity fell while effector/memory populations rose.

This chain joins TRBV5-4 and TRBJ2-1, with 8 bases identical to TRBD2. This receptor was obtained from a woman between 65 and 79 years old with pancreatic cancer. Source: peripheral blood, taken from a patient treated with photon-based radiotherapy. The CDR3 coding sequence is TGTGCCAGCAGAGACGGACTAGCAGACTCCTACAATGAGCAGTTCTTC. As protein: CASRDGLADSYNEQFF.